This passage covers 27 T cell receptor beta chains from one sample sequenced in a study of kidney transplant recipient with SARS-CoV-2 infection. TCRdb ran MiXCR on the reads and lists one entry per CDR3 protein. The sample contains roughly 230,000 distinct CDR3 sequences, 29% of which appear only once. Sequenced material: a blood sample, taken at baseline and between days 110 and 120 from a kidney transplant recipient. These receptor sequences come from a male patient aged 25 to 39 who had COVID-19 and was a kidney transplant recipient. Part of the T cell pool may stem from the graft donor.

This clonotype has at least ten counts. The DNA for the CDR3 is TGTGCCAGCAGCAACAAAGGACTTACCTACGAGCAGTACTTC. Amino acids: CASSNKGLTYEQYF. The rearrangement joins TRBV21-1 to TRBJ2-7; the DNA was not compared with TRBD2, the D call given in the table. TRBV21-1 is a pseudogene locus. The CDR3 extends over 14 amino acids.

The rearrangement joins TRBV7-9 to TRBJ1-2; D is uncertain. CDR1 is SEHNR and CDR2 is FQNEAQ in the germline V gene (reference sequence). V shed 4 bases and J shed 4 bases, with 22 bases lying between them. This CDR3 is built from 17 residues. CDR3: CASSYRIYHGKTYGYTF. The DNA for the CDR3 is TGTGCCAGCAGCTACAGAATATACCATGGAAAGACCTATGGCTACACCTTC.

Of note for this clonotype: A much more abundant neighbour one base away suggests this may be a read error. The chain employs TRBV11-3 and TRBJ1-2; D gene uncertain. The CDR3 is 17 residues long. Germline assignment: CDR1 SGHNT and CDR2 YENEEA. V was shortened by 5 bases and J by 4 bases, with 23 bases between the two germline ends. CDR3 DNA sequence: TGTGCCAGCAGCAGGCCTAACAATCTCGGAAAGACCTATGGCTACACCTTC. This sequence encodes CASSRPNNLGKTYGYTF.

This clonotype was seen repeatedly, ten times or more. The V call is TRBV5-1, the J call TRBJ1-1; no clear D. CDR1 is SGHRS, CDR2 YFSETQ, per germline. The CDR3 is made up of 12 amino acids. Trimming removed 6 bases at V and 0 bases at J, with 6 bases between. Here the CDR3 DNA reads TGCGCCAGCACGGACCTGAACACTGAAGCTTTCTTT. Translating it yields CASTDLNTEAFF.

As concerns this clonotype: A read error may explain this, as a much larger clone is one base away. The genes are TRBV20-1 and TRBJ2-7; 7 nucleotides align to TRBD1. The germline CDR1 and CDR2 sequences are DFQATT and SNEGSKA (reference sequence). V trimming: 8 bases; J trimming: 6 bases; junction bases outside the gene matches: 13. There are 13 residues in the CDR3. The CDR3 reads CSTTTTTGTEQYF. The CDR3 DNA reads as TGCAGTACTACGACCACGACAGGGACCGAGCAGTACTTC.

This clonotype has at least ten counts. The genes are TRBV11-2 and TRBJ1-2; D call uncertain. This CDR3 has 17 amino acids. From germline, CDR1 is SGHAT and CDR2 FQNNGV. Trimming removed 4 bases from V and 4 bases from J, with 22 bases in between. The CDR3 DNA reads as TGTGCCAGCAGCTGCTTGGGAACAAGCAGAAAGACCTATGGCTACACCTTC. It encodes CASSCLGTSRKTYGYTF.

This clonotype was seen repeatedly, ten times or more. V and J are TRBV7-9 and TRBJ2-2; TRBD2 might be the D (5 bases). From germline, CDR1 is SEHNR and CDR2 FQNEAQ (reference sequence). Trimming left V 9 bases short and J 1 base short, with 12 bases between. There are 14 residues in the CDR3. The CDR3 sequence is CARSPEENTGELFF. The CDR3 nucleotides are TGTGCCAGGAGCCCGGAGGAGAACACCGGGGAGCTGTTTTTT. Full variable domain (outside the CDR3, taken from reference TRBV7-9 and TRBJ2-2): DTGVSQNPRHKITKRGQNVTFRCDPISEHNRLYWYRQTLGQGPEFLTYFQNEAQLEKSRLLSDRFSAERPKGSFSTLEIQRTEQGDSAMYLCARSPEENTGELFFGEGSRLTVL.

The CDR3 region has the DNA TGTGCCAGCAGTGTGGGCAGGGGGAGTCCGAACACTGAAGCTTTCTTT. The encoded protein is CASSVGRGSPNTEAFF. The V gene is TRBV27, the J gene TRBJ1-1; 7 positions agree with TRBD1. This CDR3 is built from 16 residues. With V trimmed by 5 bases and J by 1 base, 10 bases remained unmatched. Germline V gives CDR1 MNHEY, CDR2 SMNVEV (reference sequence).

As concerns this clonotype: Being one base from a much bigger clone, this may be a read error. The chain uses TRBV7-9 and TRBJ2-4, with 8 bases that match TRBD2. The CDR3 loop spans 17 amino acids. Trimming removed 4 bases from V and 2 bases from J; junction bases left unmatched: 10. Germline V gives CDR1 SEHNR, CDR2 FQNEAQ (reference sequence). The CDR3: CASSSTLAGGTKNIQYF. DNA for the CDR3: TGTGCCAGCAGCTCGACCCTCGCGGGAGGAACCAAAAACATTCAGTACTTC. The full variable domain, in which reference TRBV7-9 and TRBJ2-4 provide the parts outside the CDR3, is DTGVSQNPRHKITKRGQNVTFRCDPISEHNRLYWYRQTLGQGPEFLTYFQNEAQLEKSRLLSDRFSAERPKGSFSTLEIQRTEQGDSAMYLCASSSTLAGGTKNIQYFGAGTRLSVL.

Comments on this clonotype: With a much larger clone just one base away, this may be a read error. V is TRBV6-6 and J is TRBJ2-2, with D possibly TRBD2 on 6 matching bases. The V and J ends lost 8 bases and 5 bases respectively, with 21 bases between them. CDR3 length: 16 amino acids. Looked up from germline, CDR1 is MNHNY and CDR2 is SVGAGI (reference sequence). DNA for the CDR3: TGTGCCAGCGGTCCTCCGTTAGGAGGGAAAACCGGGGAGCTGTTTTTT. Protein sequence: CASGPPLGGKTGELFF.

The chain recombines TRBV19 with TRBJ2-4, with 7 bases lining up with TRBD2. The better agreement between TRBJ2-1 and the DNA end casts doubt on the J call. Looked up from germline, CDR1 is LNHDA and CDR2 is SQIVND (reference sequence). The CDR3 loop spans 17 amino acids. CDR3: CASSIGFAAGVSSGQFF. CDR3 coding DNA: TGTGCCAGTAGTATAGGTTTTGCGGCGGGAGTCAGTTCTGGTCAGTTCTTC.

At least ten counts were recorded for this clonotype. The chain employs TRBV10-1 and TRBJ2-7; D is perhaps TRBD1 or TRBD2 (5 bases each). Germline CDR1 and CDR2: WNHNN and SYGVQD (reference sequence). The V end was cut by 0 bases, the J end by 6 bases, with 12 bases between. This CDR3 is 14 amino acids long. The CDR3 loop reads CASSESGPTPEQYF. CDR3 DNA sequence: TGCGCCAGCAGTGAGTCGGGACCGACCCCCGAGCAGTACTTC.

This clonotype showed up just once. Given a much more abundant clone one base away, this may be a read error. This chain uses TRBV23-1 with TRBJ2-5, with 9 bases that match TRBD1. TRBV23-1 is known as an ORF, though its function is uncertain. This CDR3 region has 14 residues. The CDR3, as DNA: TGCGCCAGCAGTCGGCACAGGGGGCGGGAGACCCGGTACTTC. Encoded protein: CASSRHRGRETRYF.

This clonotype has ten or more counts. The J gene is TRBJ2-7, the V gene TRBV11-3; a possible D gene is TRBD2 (5 bases). The germline V gene has CDR1 SGHNT and CDR2 YENEEA. This CDR3 spans 14 amino acids. V gave up 5 bases and J gave up 7 bases, with 18 bases separating them. CDR3 sequence: CASSVSTSGGEQYF. The CDR3 DNA follows: TGTGCCAGCAGCGTAAGTACAAGCGGAGGAGAGCAGTACTTC.

The rearrangement joins TRBV28 to TRBJ1-6, with D possibly matching TRBD1 (5 bases). Germline CDR1 and CDR2: MDHEN and SYDVKM. This CDR3 spans 14 amino acids. Trimming removed 5 bases from V and 10 bases from J, with 15 bases in between. CDR3 in amino acids: CASSPHSGRSPLHF. DNA of the CDR3: TGTGCCAGCAGTCCCCATTCAGGGCGCTCACCCCTCCACTTT.

Turning to this clonotype: Given a much more abundant clone one base away, this may be a read error. The chain is built from TRBV5-1 and TRBJ2-7; possibly TRBD2 for D (5 bases). The CDR3 has 13 amino acids. Germline V gives CDR1 SGHRS, CDR2 YFSETQ. CDR3 sequence: CAGSLPGTYEQYF. CDR3 in DNA: TGCGCCGGCAGCTTGCCGGGGACCTACGAGCAGTACTTC.

As regards this clonotype: A much bigger clone sits one base away, suggesting this may be a read error. This chain connects TRBV19 to TRBJ1-2; the match to TRBD1 covers 8 bases. The length of the CDR3 is 15 residues. The germline gives CDR1 LNHDA, CDR2 SQIVND (reference sequence). V was pared by 6 bases and J by 5 bases, with 11 bases of the junction left unmatched. The chain's CDR3 is CASRGIRTGHYGYTF. CDR3 sequence (DNA): TGTGCCAGTAGAGGGATTCGGACAGGGCATTATGGCTACACCTTC.

This clonotype was seen repeatedly, ten times or more. The chain carries TRBV25-1 and TRBJ1-2; tentatively, D is TRBD1 (5 bases). The CDR3 spans 16 residues. The germline gives CDR1 MGHDK, CDR2 SYGVNS. V was cut by 3 bases and J by 8 bases, with 22 bases left in between. The CDR3, as DNA: TGTGCCAGCAGTGAGCGTGAAGCCGGGACTGGGGAAGGCTACACCTTC. Its translation: CASSEREAGTGEGYTF.

This chain uses TRBV6-2 or TRBV6-3 with TRBJ2-1, with TRBD1 identical over 9 bases. Germline V gives CDR1 MNHEY, CDR2 SVGEGT. CDR3 size: 15 residues. The ends lost 6 bases at V and 6 bases at J; junction bases unmatched: 9. The CDR3 loop reads CASSNRDRACNEQFF. The CDR3 DNA reads as TGTGCCAGCAGCAACCGGGACAGGGCCTGCAATGAGCAGTTCTTC.

A word on this clonotype: A much larger clonotype is one base distant, so this may be a read error. The genes are TRBV10-3 and TRBJ1-5; tentatively, D is TRBD1 (5 bases). The CDR3 is 14 residues long. In germline, CDR1 is ENHRY, CDR2 SYGVKD. The CDR3 DNA sequence: TGTGCCATCGGTGAGTATACAGGTGGACAGCCCCAGCATTTT. This encodes CAIGEYTGGQPQHF.

J is TRBJ1-2 and V is TRBV24-1; possible D gene TRBD1, 6 bases. The CDR3 is made up of 17 amino acids. Trimming stripped 9 bases from V and 4 bases from J, with 26 bases between. Germline V gene data show CDR1 as KGHDR and CDR2 as SFDVKD. The CDR3 reads CATGLTGSTRKTYGYTF. Here the CDR3 DNA reads TGTGCCACCGGTCTGACAGGTAGTACCAGAAAGACCTATGGCTACACCTTC.

This clonotype was seen ten or more times. The chain combines TRBV3-1 with TRBJ2-5; D call uncertain. Trimming pared 4 bases from V and 5 bases from J, leaving 23 bases between. CDR1 and CDR2 from the germline V gene are LGHDT and YNNKEL (reference sequence). The CDR3 has 17 amino acids. CDR3 protein: CASSPLDPISFSETQYF. Here the CDR3 DNA reads TGTGCCAGCAGCCCCTTGGATCCCATTTCTTTCTCTGAGACCCAGTACTTC.

In this sample, this clonotype turned up many times. The V and J genes are TRBV6-5 and TRBJ2-1; a possible D gene is TRBD2 (5 bases). Germline lookup yields CDR1 MNHEY and CDR2 SVGAGI. The ends were cut back, 2 bases at V and 5 bases at J, with 13 bases in the middle. The CDR3 has 15 amino acids. The CDR3 DNA is TGTGCCAGCAGTTACGGACTTCCGCGTGACAATGAGCAGTTCTTC. It codes for CASSYGLPRDNEQFF.

Notes on this clonotype: Since a much larger clone is just one base distant, this may be a read error. The CDR3 nucleotides are TGTGCCAGCAGCGGTAGTGCTAGGGCTGGAAAGACCTATGGCTACACCTTC. The encoded protein is CASSGSARAGKTYGYTF. The rearrangement uses TRBV11-1 and TRBJ1-2; D not resolved. V shed 5 bases and J shed 4 bases, with 23 bases lying between them. Germline CDR1 is SGHAT and CDR2 is FQDESV (reference sequence). This CDR3 has 17 amino acids.

About this clonotype: This clone may be a read error of a much larger clone one base away. CDR3 loop: CAISANAEAFF. The CDR3 DNA follows: TGTGCCATCAGTGCGAACGCTGAAGCTTTCTTT. The genes are TRBV10-3 and TRBJ1-1; D is undetermined. In germline, CDR1 is ENHRY, CDR2 SYGVKD. CDR3 length: 11 amino acids.

This clonotype has a count of ten or more. The gene calls are TRBV12-3 or TRBV12-4 and TRBJ1-2; D uncertain. The CDR3 is 17 amino acids. The V and J ends lost 5 bases and 4 bases respectively, with 23 bases between them. The DNA of the CDR3 is TGTGCCAGCAGTGCGTTCCTCAGCTTCCGAAAGACCTATGGCTACACCTTC. This gives the protein CASSAFLSFRKTYGYTF.

In this sample, this clonotype turned up many times. The V and J genes are TRBV5-1 and TRBJ2-3; TRBD2 aligns across 11 bases. CDR1 is SGHRS, CDR2 YFSETQ, per germline. The CDR3 extends over 19 amino acids. V lost 3 bases, J lost 0 bases, and 12 bases stayed unmatched. CDR3 amino acids: CASSWTWTSGRKSTDTQYF. CDR3 nucleotides: TGCGCCAGCAGCTGGACTTGGACTAGCGGGCGAAAAAGCACAGATACGCAGTATTTT.